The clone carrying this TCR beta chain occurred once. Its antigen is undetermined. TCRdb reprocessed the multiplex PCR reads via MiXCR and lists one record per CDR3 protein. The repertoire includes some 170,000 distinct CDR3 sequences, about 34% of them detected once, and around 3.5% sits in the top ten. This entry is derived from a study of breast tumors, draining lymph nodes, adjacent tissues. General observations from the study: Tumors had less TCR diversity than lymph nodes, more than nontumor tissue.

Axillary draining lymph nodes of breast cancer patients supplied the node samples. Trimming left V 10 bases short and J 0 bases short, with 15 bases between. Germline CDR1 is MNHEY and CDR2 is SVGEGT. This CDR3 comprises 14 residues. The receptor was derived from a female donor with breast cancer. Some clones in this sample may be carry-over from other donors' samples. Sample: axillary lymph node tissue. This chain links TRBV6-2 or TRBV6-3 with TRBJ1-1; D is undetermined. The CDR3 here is CATRSWAVNTEAFF. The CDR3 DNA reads TGTGCCACCAGATCTTGGGCGGTGAACACTGAAGCTTTCTTT.